One and the same sample provided the 22 T cell receptor beta chains below, sequenced in a study of a mutant IDH1 vaccine in newly diagnosed glioma. Sample time point: week 47, end of study. In every dose of vaccine, 300 ug of mutant IDH1 20-mer peptide was given alongside topical imiquimod. No antigen has been assigned to these receptors. Sequencing used immunoSEQ multiplex PCR; TCRdb keeps in-frame clones, though not all of them. The sample lists around 50,000 clones, about 88% seen once, with approximately 4.3% in the top ten. The sample consisted of PBMCs, taken from a glioma patient whose treatment included an IDH1 peptide vaccine. These receptors were collected from a woman aged 25 to 39 with glioma. Some clones in this sample may be carry-over from other donors' samples.

About this clone itself: This sample includes further DNA sequences coding for the same CDR3. CDR3 loop: CASSERPNTEAFF. The CDR3 DNA reads TGTGCCAGCAGTGAGAGGCCTAACACTGAAGCTTTCTTT. This rearrangement joins TRBV6-1 to TRBJ1-1; D unresolved. This CDR3 is built from 13 residues. Germline CDR1 MNHNS, CDR2 SASEGT. Trimming removed 3 bases at V and 2 bases at J, with 7 bases between.

The chain recombines TRBV6-5 with TRBJ2-2; D is ambiguous. Per the germline V gene, CDR1 is MNHEY and CDR2 is SVGAGI. The CDR3 is made up of 11 amino acids. V was pared by 2 bases and J by 7 bases, with 2 bases between. CDR3 coding DNA: TGTGCCAGCAGTTACGGCGGGGAGCTGTTTTTT. Its protein product is CASSYGGELFF.

The chain carries TRBV20-1 and TRBJ2-1; no definite D call. This CDR3 comprises 10 residues. The germline V gene encodes CDR1 DFQATT and CDR2 SNEGSKA (reference sequence). Trimming took off 3 bases at V and 10 bases at J, with 7 bases between the two ends. Here the CDR3 DNA reads TGCAGTGCTAGTTACGGGGAGCAGTTCTTC. Translated: CSASYGEQFF.

The V call is TRBV19, the J call TRBJ2-5; 7 bases agree with TRBD2. Per the germline V gene, CDR1 is LNHDA and CDR2 is SQIVND (reference sequence). The CDR3 is 18 amino acids. With V trimmed by 0 bases and J by 1 base, 11 bases remained unmatched. The CDR3 nucleotides read TGTGCCAGTAGTATAGATAGGGGCGGAGGGAGGGCCCAAGAGACCCAGTACTTC. Amino acids: CASSIDRGGGRAQETQYF.

This chain links TRBV2 with TRBJ2-1; 8 bases agree with TRBD2. Germline CDR1 reads SNHLY; CDR2 reads FYNNEI. CDR3 length equals 18 residues. Unmatched junction bases numbered 17, after V lost 6 bases and J lost 4 bases. In DNA, the CDR3 is TGTGCCAGCAGCGCTGGAACCTGGGGAGCGGGAGAGTACAATGAGCAGTTCTTC. Protein: CASSAGTWGAGEYNEQFF.

The chain links TRBV7-6 to TRBJ1-4; 7 positions match TRBD1. The germline gives CDR1 SGHVS, CDR2 FNYEAQ. The CDR3 has 15 residues. Trimming took 1 base from V and 7 from J; bases not matched to a gene: 6. The CDR3 DNA is TGTGCCAGCAGCTTAGGAGGGGGCCCGGGTGAAAAACTGTTTTTT. It translates to CASSLGGGPGEKLFF.

V is TRBV30 and J is TRBJ1-2; D gene uncertain. Trimming took 0 bases from V and 4 from J, leaving 12 bases between them. Per the germline V gene, CDR1 is GTSNPN and CDR2 is SVGIG (reference sequence). This CDR3 has 14 residues. The CDR3 reads CAWSVDTFVYGYTF. CDR3 nucleotide sequence: TGTGCCTGGAGTGTCGACACCTTCGTCTATGGCTACACCTTC.

This rearrangement joins TRBV13 to TRBJ2-5; D remains ambiguous. The CDR3 loop spans 13 amino acids. V shed 5 bases and J shed 3 bases, with 10 bases lying between them. Germline lookup yields CDR1 PRHDT and CDR2 FYEKMQ (reference sequence). This CDR3 reads CASSMWGKETQYF. DNA of the CDR3: TGTGCCAGCAGCATGTGGGGTAAAGAGACCCAGTACTTC.

The V and J genes are TRBV5-6 and TRBJ2-1, with D unclear. Germline V CDR1 and CDR2: SGHDT, YYEEEE. Trimming removed 1 base at V and 8 bases at J, with 13 bases between. This CDR3 region has 14 residues. The CDR3 nucleotides are TGTGCCAGCAGCTTGTCGTTAGCCAAGGATGAGCAGTTCTTC. Translation gives CASSLSLAKDEQFF.

The rearrangement joins TRBV29-1 to TRBJ2-7, with D perhaps matching TRBD1 (6 bases). V was pared by 6 bases and J by 3 bases, with 9 bases between. This CDR3 region has 11 residues. The germline V gene has CDR1 SQVTM and CDR2 ANQGSEA. The CDR3 bases are TGCAGCGTAAGACAGGACTACGAGCAGTACTTC. As protein: CSVRQDYEQYF.

The rearrangement uses TRBV9 and TRBJ2-3; D gene ambiguous. This CDR3 spans 13 amino acids. With 0 bases removed from V and 3 bases from J, the gap between germline ends came to 5 bases. Per germline, CDR1 SGDLS and CDR2 YYNGEE. The CDR3 coding sequence is TGTGCCAGCAGCGTAGGAAGGACAGATACGCAGTATTTT. It is translated as CASSVGRTDTQYF.

About this clone: One end of the junction does not line up with germline, which may come from a read error. The chain employs TRBV7-7 and TRBJ2-5, with 7 bases that match TRBD1. The germline CDR1 and CDR2 sequences are SSHAT and FNYEAQ (reference sequence). The CDR3 covers 13 residues. CDR3 DNA: TGTGCTAGCAGCCACGGACAGGAAGAGACCCAGTACTTC. Amino acids: CASSHGQEETQYF.

The J gene is TRBJ2-1, the V gene TRBV5-4; maybe TRBD2 (5 bases). This CDR3 has 13 residues. The germline V gene has CDR1 SGHNT and CDR2 YYREEE (reference sequence). V dropped 2 bases and J dropped 6 bases, with 9 bases sitting between them. CDR3 loop: CASSFDSANEQFF. The CDR3 DNA reads TGTGCCAGCAGCTTTGATAGCGCCAATGAGCAGTTCTTC.

The gene calls are TRBV6-6 and TRBJ2-7, with no clear D. Germline CDR1 is MNHNY and CDR2 is SVGAGI (reference sequence). CDR3 length: 13 amino acids. V was shortened by 7 bases and J by 0 bases, with 10 bases between the two germline ends. The CDR3 DNA sequence: TGTGCCAGCAAAGATAAATCCTCCTACGAGCAGTACTTC. This encodes CASKDKSSYEQYF.

V and J are TRBV30 and TRBJ2-2, with 8 nucleotides matching TRBD1. There are 14 residues in the CDR3. Germline V gives CDR1 GTSNPN, CDR2 SVGIG (reference sequence). The ends lost 3 bases at V and 4 bases at J; junction bases unmatched: 4. CDR3 sequence (DNA): TGTGCCTGGAGGCTAACAGGGGGCACCGGGGAGCTGTTTTTT. Amino acids: CAWRLTGGTGELFF.

The V gene is TRBV4-2, the J gene TRBJ2-7, with 9 nucleotides matching TRBD2. The CDR3 runs to 17 residues. V lost 0 bases, J lost 4 bases, and 10 bases stayed unmatched. The V gene's germline CDR1 is LGHNA and CDR2 YNFKEQ. CDR3 nucleotide sequence: TGTGCCAGCAGCCAAGATGCGGGTAGCGGGAGATGGTACGAGCAGTACTTC. Translated: CASSQDAGSGRWYEQYF.

V and J are TRBV11-3 and TRBJ1-2, with TRBD1 matching 7 bases. Losses at the gene ends were 4 bases for V and 0 bases for J; bases not matched to a gene: 5. The germline gives CDR1 SGHNT, CDR2 YENEEA. The CDR3 runs to 15 residues. DNA of the CDR3: TGTGCCAGCAGCTCCCGACAGGGTTCTAACTATGGCTACACCTTC. It translates to CASSSRQGSNYGYTF.

This chain uses TRBV7-9 with TRBJ2-7; D is uncertain. Germline V gene sequence: CDR1 SEHNR, CDR2 FQNEAQ (reference sequence). This CDR3 region has 12 residues. Trimming removed 3 bases at V and 2 bases at J, with 5 bases between. The chain's CDR3 is CASSFSPYEQYF. The CDR3 coding sequence is TGTGCCAGCAGCTTTAGCCCCTACGAGCAGTACTTC. Complete variable domain (other parts from reference TRBV7-9 and TRBJ2-7): DTGVSQNPRHKITKRGQNVTFRCDPISEHNRLYWYRQTLGQGPEFLTYFQNEAQLEKSRLLSDRFSAERPKGSFSTLEIQRTEQGDSAMYLCASSFSPYEQYFGPGTRLTVT.

This clone was counted a single time. The rearrangement uses TRBV12-1 and TRBJ1-5; the D segment call TRBD1 is taken from the table without a DNA check. TRBV12-1 is assigned pseudogene status. The CDR3 contains 12 residues. Written as DNA, the CDR3 is TGTGCCAGCAGCTTTTGGACAATGTCCCAGCATTTT. This sequence encodes CASSFWTMSQHF.

A few counts support this clone. The chain carries TRBV18 and TRBJ1-1; 7 nucleotides line up with TRBD1. Per germline, CDR1 KGHSH and CDR2 LQKENI. The CDR3 runs to 12 residues. V lost 5 bases and J lost 5; bases outside the gene matches: 2. The CDR3 bases are TGTGCCAGCTCAGACAGGGAGACTGAAGCTTTCTTT. This translates into CASSDRETEAFF. Full variable domain (missing parts from reference TRBV18 and TRBJ1-1): NAGVMQNPRHLVRRRGQEARLRCSPMKGHSHVYWYRQLPEEGLKFMVYLQKENIIDESGMPKERFSAEFPKEGPSILRIQQVVRGDSAAYFCASSDRETEAFFGQGTRLTVV.

The rearrangement links TRBV28 to TRBJ1-4; D unresolved. This CDR3 spans 14 amino acids. In germline, CDR1 is MDHEN, CDR2 SYDVKM. The V and J ends lost 4 bases and 7 bases respectively, with 13 bases between them. The CDR3 loop reads CASSSHPAVEKLFF. The CDR3 bases are TGTGCCAGCAGTTCCCACCCGGCAGTTGAAAAACTGTTTTTT.

The V gene is TRBV11-3, the J gene TRBJ2-6; D not certain. V lost 7 bases, J lost 1 base, and 2 bases lay in between. There are 12 residues in the CDR3. Germline V gives CDR1 SGHNT, CDR2 YENEEA. The CDR3 loop is CASKSGANVLTF. In DNA form, the CDR3 reads TGTGCCAGCAAATCTGGGGCCAACGTCCTGACTTTC.